These 14 T cell receptor beta chains were all obtained from the same sample, sequenced in a study of T-cell memory formation after mild COVID-19. TCRdb passed the 5' RACE reads through MiXCR, listing each CDR3 protein once. The data hold about 540,000 distinct CDR3 sequences, with roughly 21% observed a single time. The sequenced material came from PBMCs or a T cell subset sorted from them (not recorded which). The receptors originated from an adult woman who had mild COVID-19 (a few samples of this study predate the infection). Cell type and time point are not known.

Only a few counts were recorded for this clonotype. The chain employs TRBV4-1 and TRBJ1-2; no reliable D call. CDR3 length: 13 residues. V was clipped by 0 bases and J by 7 bases, with 9 bases between them. CDR1 is MGHRA and CDR2 is YSYEKL in the germline V gene. CDR3 DNA: TGCGCCAGCAGCCAAGAAACGGGGAGTGGCTACACCTTC. Translating it yields CASSQETGSGYTF.

At least ten counts were recorded for this clonotype. The chain couples TRBV20-1 to TRBJ1-6; D not resolved. This CDR3 region has 14 residues. The germline CDR1 and CDR2 sequences are DFQATT and SNEGSKA (reference sequence). Between the trimmed V and J ends, which lost 1 base and 8 bases, there was a span of 12 bases. CDR3 in amino acids: CSARVGSYYSPLHF. The CDR3 coding sequence is TGCAGTGCTAGAGTGGGCAGTTATTATTCACCCCTCCACTTT.

This clonotype was seen a handful of times. The J gene is TRBJ1-4, the V gene TRBV6-5; TRBD1 matches at 8 bases. There are 13 residues in the CDR3. Germline lookup yields CDR1 MNHEY and CDR2 SVGAGI. V was pared by 5 bases and J by 7 bases, with 3 bases of the junction left unmatched. CDR3 DNA: TGTGCCAGCAGTGACAGGGGAGGTGAAAAACTGTTTTTT. It is translated as CASSDRGGEKLFF.

The gene calls are TRBV10-2 and TRBJ2-2, with D unresolved. CDR1 is WSHSY, CDR2 SAAADI, per germline. The V and J ends lost 3 bases and 1 base respectively, with 9 bases between them. The CDR3 is 15 residues long. CDR3 nucleotides: TGCGCCAGCAGTGATAGCTTTATGAACACCGGGGAGCTGTTTTTT. It codes for CASSDSFMNTGELFF.

This clonotype was counted a few times. CDR3 nucleotides: TGTGCTACTGCGGCGACCTCTGGGGCCAACGTCCTGACTTTC. Translating gives CATAATSGANVLTF. The chain joins TRBV7-3 to TRBJ2-6; D not certain. The CDR3 spans 14 residues. Germline CDR1 and CDR2: SGHTA and FQGTGA.

V usage is TRBV7-9 and J usage is TRBJ2-2; perhaps TRBD2 as D (6 bases). The ends were cut back, 5 bases at V and 7 bases at J, with 14 bases in the middle. The CDR3 length is 14 residues. Germline V gene lookup returns CDR1 SEHNR and CDR2 FQNEAQ (reference sequence). CDR3: CASSPDGAGGELFF. CDR3 in DNA: TGTGCCAGCAGCCCAGACGGAGCGGGCGGGGAGCTGTTTTTT. Full variable domain (rest looked up from reference TRBV7-9 and TRBJ2-2): DTGVSQNPRHKITKRGQNVTFRCDPISEHNRLYWYRQTLGQGPEFLTYFQNEAQLEKSRLLSDRFSAERPKGSFSTLEIQRTEQGDSAMYLCASSPDGAGGELFFGEGSRLTVL.

This clonotype was seen a few times. The chain combines TRBV7-9 with TRBJ2-5; 7 bases align to TRBD1. CDR3 length: 15 residues. V was pared by 6 bases and J by 5 bases, with 12 bases of the junction left unmatched. Looked up from germline, CDR1 is SEHNR and CDR2 is FQNEAQ (reference sequence). The chain's CDR3 is CASRPQTGSGETQYF. CDR3 in DNA: TGTGCCAGCAGGCCTCAGACAGGGAGTGGCGAGACCCAGTACTTC.

This chain links TRBV5-4 with TRBJ1-1, with D uncertain. CDR3 length: 15 amino acids. The germline V gene encodes CDR1 SGHNT and CDR2 YYREEE (reference sequence). Between the trimmed V and J ends, which lost 4 bases and 0 bases, there was a span of 13 bases. The CDR3 bases are TGTGCCAGCAGCGAGACACGGACCGTGAACACTGAAGCTTTCTTT. Its translation: CASSETRTVNTEAFF. The full variable domain, completed using reference TRBV5-4 and TRBJ1-1, is ETGVTQSPTHLIKTRGQQVTLRCSSQSGHNTVSWYQQALGQGPQFIFQYYREEENGRGNFPPRFSGLQFPNYSSELNVNALELDDSALYLCASSETRTVNTEAFFGQGTRLTVV.

In this sample, this clonotype turned up a few times. The J gene is TRBJ2-3, the V gene TRBV10-3; 7 nucleotides line up with TRBD2. With V trimmed by 11 bases and J by 2 bases, 10 bases remained unmatched. This CDR3 contains 14 residues. The V gene's germline CDR1 is ENHRY and CDR2 SYGVKD. The CDR3 protein is CAVSGAGVTDTQYF. The CDR3 DNA reads TGTGCCGTCTCTGGGGCGGGGGTCACAGATACGCAGTATTTT.

This clonotype was seen a handful of times. V gene TRBV29-1 combines with J gene TRBJ1-2; 10 nucleotides agree with TRBD1. The CDR3 spans 15 residues. Trimming cost V 0 bases and J 6 bases; bases outside gene matches: 7. Germline V lookup: CDR1 SQVTM, CDR2 ANQGSEA. The CDR3 DNA is TGCAGCGTTGAAGAGCGAGACAGGGGGCCGGATGGCTACACCTTC. Its translation: CSVEERDRGPDGYTF. Combining the CDR3 with reference TRBV29-1 and TRBJ1-2 gives the whole variable domain SAVISQKPSRDICQRGTSLTIQCQVDSQVTMMFWYRQQPGQSLTLIATANQGSEATYESGFVIDKFPISRPNLTFSTLTVSNMSPEDSSIYLCSVEERDRGPDGYTFGSGTRLTVV.

This clonotype occurred a few times. The rearrangement uses TRBV5-1 and TRBJ2-2, with 8 bases identical to TRBD2. The V and J ends lost 6 bases and 2 bases, in that order; junction bases with no gene match: 6. Germline V gene lookup returns CDR1 SGHRS and CDR2 YFSETQ. This CDR3 spans 15 amino acids. CDR3 loop: CASNPTSVNTGELFF. The CDR3 nucleotides read TGCGCCAGCAACCCGACTAGCGTCAACACCGGGGAGCTGTTTTTT.

This clonotype occurred a few times. The CDR3 sequence is CSVGGQGMLYNEQFF. CDR3 DNA: TGCAGCGTTGGAGGACAGGGGATGTTGTACAATGAGCAGTTCTTC. The chain recombines TRBV29-1 with TRBJ2-1; 9 bases align to TRBD1. The germline CDR1 and CDR2 sequences are SQVTM and ANQGSEA. The CDR3 contains 15 residues. J lost 4 bases, V lost 4 bases, and 8 bases had no gene match.

Only a few counts were recorded for this clonotype. The CDR3 DNA follows: TGCGCCAGCAGCTTATGGGACAGGGGTGTGGACACCATATATTTT. It specifies CASSLWDRGVDTIYF. J is TRBJ1-3 and V is TRBV5-1, with 10 positions matching TRBD1. The CDR3 runs to 15 residues. Per the germline V gene, CDR1 is SGHRS and CDR2 is YFSETQ. J gave up 8 bases and V 2 bases, and 7 bases lay outside the gene matches.

This clonotype has more than one count but fewer than ten. The CDR3 DNA follows: TGTGCCAGCAGGGCTGGAGAGGGCCCAGATACGCAGTATTTT. Its protein is CASRAGEGPDTQYF. The chain links TRBV2 to TRBJ2-3; weak D call: TRBD2 (5 bases). The length of the CDR3 is 14 residues. Germline CDR1 SNHLY, CDR2 FYNNEI. Trimming removed 6 bases from V and 4 bases from J, with 14 bases in between. The entire variable domain, with the rest obtained from reference TRBV2 and TRBJ2-3, is as follows: EPEVTQTPSHQVTQMGQEVILRCVPISNHLYFYWYRQILGQKVEFLVSFYNNEISEKSEIFDDQFSVERPDGSNFTLKIRSTKLEDSAMYFCASRAGEGPDTQYFGPGTRLTVL.